This record looks at one T cell receptor beta chain sequence and its context. CDR3 length: 14 residues. Germline V CDR1 and CDR2: GTSNPN, SVGIG (reference sequence). The J segment lost 5 bases and the V segment lost 4 bases, leaving 6 bases of the junction unmatched. Per the authors' pipeline: Nucleated cell counts were estimated from reference gene primer amplification. The protocol was immunoSEQ multiplex PCR, while the TCRdb copy is restricted to in-frame clones and leaves out a portion. V and J calls and clone size are copied from that table; D and trimming were computed from the DNA. This repertoire shows approximately 140,000 clones, approximately 80% found once; its top ten account for 10% to 15%. The sample comes from a study of blood T cell repertoires in COVID-19. Study context: Sites across the United States, Italy and Spain contributed samples from acute and convalescent COVID-19. Nucleic acid was either cDNA or gDNA, and it came from T cells, B-cell-depleted T cells, or PBMCs.

The sequence derives from a man in his 60s with active or convalescent COVID-19. The sequencing sample was made of peripheral blood. J is TRBJ1-2 and V is TRBV30; 11 nucleotides match TRBD1. CDR3 nucleotides: TGTGCCTGGACCCGGGACAGGGGGATATATGGCTACACCTTC. This sequence encodes CAWTRDRGIYGYTF.